The 7 T cell receptor beta chains given below trace back to one sample, sequenced in a study of cytomegalovirus exposure and HLA in healthy donors. It was with 60 Vbeta and 13 Jbeta primers that the PCR ran. Method: immunoSEQ multiplex PCR; TCRdb's copy keeps in-frame clones and lacks some. Of about 120,000 clones detected, 76% appear once; the ten largest clones hold 13%. Sequenced sample: PBMCs. The receptors originated from a man in his thirties or forties in good health and CMV-seropositive.

This clone has more than one count but fewer than ten. The chain carries TRBV4-3 and TRBJ1-6; 9 bases agree with TRBD1. Germline V gene lookup returns CDR1 LGHNA and CDR2 YSLEER. With 1 base clipped from V and 10 bases from J, the junction kept 8 bases outside the gene matches. CDR3 length: 16 residues. The CDR3 bases are TGCGCCAGCAGCCAAGCCCTACAGGGGGCCTCATCACCCCTCCACTTT. This sequence encodes CASSQALQGASSPLHF.

The genes are TRBV19 and TRBJ1-1; the match to TRBD1 covers 7 bases. The CDR3 is 14 residues long. J was trimmed by 3 bases and V by 5 bases; bases with no gene match: 6. Germline V gives CDR1 LNHDA, CDR2 SQIVND (reference sequence). The CDR3, as DNA: TGTGCCAGTAGTTCCACAGGGGCGGACACTGAAGCTTTCTTT. Its translation: CASSSTGADTEAFF.

The chain is built from TRBV5-1 and TRBJ1-1; 7 bases are a match to TRBD1. Germline V gives CDR1 SGHRS, CDR2 YFSETQ. V was pared by 4 bases and J by 1 base, with 4 bases of the junction left unmatched. The CDR3 loop spans 14 amino acids. CDR3 nucleotide sequence: TGCGCCAGCAGCCGACAGGGATCGAACACTGAAGCTTTCTTT. Translating it yields CASSRQGSNTEAFF. Filled out from reference TRBV5-1 and TRBJ1-1, the complete variable domain reads KAGVTQTPRYLIKTRGQQVTLSCSPISGHRSVSWYQQTPGQGLQFLFEYFSETQRNKGNFPGRFSGRQFSNSRSEMNVSTLELGDSALYLCASSRQGSNTEAFFGQGTRLTVV.

A few counts support this clone. The chain employs TRBV28 and TRBJ2-5; D might be TRBD2 (7 bases). The germline V gene encodes CDR1 MDHEN and CDR2 SYDVKM. CDR3 length equals 13 residues. Deletions cut 6 bases from V and 2 bases from J, with 10 bases between. CDR3 region: CASSGGQQETQYF. CDR3 in DNA: TGTGCCAGCAGCGGGGGGCAGCAAGAGACCCAGTACTTC.

The rearrangement links TRBV11-2 to TRBJ2-7; the D is unclear. V lost 6 bases and J lost 5, with 11 bases in between. CDR3 length: 12 amino acids. Germline-derived CDR1 and CDR2 are SGHAT and FQNNGV. The CDR3 DNA follows: TGTGCCAGCAGGGCAGCGTCCAACGAGCAGTACTTC. As protein: CASRAASNEQYF. Supplemented by reference TRBV11-2 and TRBJ2-7, the full variable domain reads EAGVAQSPRYKIIEKRQSVAFWCNPISGHATLYWYQQILGQGPKLLIQFQNNGVVDDSQLPKDRFSAERLKGVDSTLKIQPAKLEDSAVYLCASRAASNEQYFGPGTRLTVT.

This chain joins TRBV7-9 and TRBJ2-1, with 9 bases aligning to TRBD2. Per germline, CDR1 SEHNR and CDR2 FQNEAQ (reference sequence). The CDR3 length is 14 residues. V was clipped by 2 bases and J by 8 bases; unmatched bases: 4. This CDR3 is CASSLLRTSDEQFF. CDR3 DNA sequence: TGTGCCAGCAGCTTACTGCGGACTAGCGATGAGCAGTTCTTC.

This rearrangement joins TRBV19 to TRBJ2-1; TRBD2 matches at 7 bases. Per germline, CDR1 LNHDA and CDR2 SQIVND (reference sequence). J was trimmed by 0 bases and V by 7 bases; bases with no gene match: 3. This CDR3 has 14 residues. CDR3 in DNA: TGTGCCAGTATTGGCGGGGGCTCCTACAATGAGCAGTTCTTC. This translates into CASIGGGSYNEQFF.